This T cell receptor (beta chain) was recovered during a study of sequential checkpoint blockade in melanoma. Study context: After both sequences, patients received maintenance nivolumab.

Germline CDR1 reads SGHAT; CDR2 reads FQNNGV. The CDR3 has 14 amino acids. V lost 1 base to trimming and J lost 4 bases, with 10 bases between them. This clone was seen only once. Documented treatment: randomized to nivolumab then ipilimumab (arm A) or the reverse (arm B). Clones were sequenced by immunoSEQ multiplex PCR, and TCRdb holds only the in-frame ones, with some missing. The data show 15,000 to 20,000 clones, with roughly 69% seen just once and approximately 20% held by the top ten. The TCR was taken from a human donor with melanoma. The material was CD8+ T cells sorted from blood (inferred from file names), obtained from a patient given nivolumab and ipilimumab in sequence. The chain carries TRBV11-2 and TRBJ1-2, with D possibly being TRBD1 (6 bases). As DNA, the CDR3 is TGTGCCAGCAGCTTAGGGGTAGGGGGCTATGGCTACACCTTC. Encoded protein: CASSLGVGGYGYTF. The variable domain in full, with the rest retrieved from reference TRBV11-2 and TRBJ1-2, is EAGVAQSPRYKIIEKRQSVAFWCNPISGHATLYWYQQILGQGPKLLIQFQNNGVVDDSQLPKDRFSAERLKGVDSTLKIQPAKLEDSAVYLCASSLGVGGYGYTFGSGTRLTVV.